This T cell receptor beta chain was captured in a study of cytomegalovirus exposure and HLA in healthy donors. Details on this clone: The antigen is not known.

60 Vbeta and 13 Jbeta primers were used in PCR. In the study's own analysis: Per a later analysis, the number of unique TCR beta chains was around 80 million, of which 9 million to 14 million were shared. Libraries were prepared by immunoSEQ multiplex PCR; TCRdb keeps only in-frame clonotypes and omits some of them. Clone size and the V and J calls come from that table; the DNA yielded D and trimming. Of about 180,000 clones listed, roughly 83% are singletons. Germline V gives CDR1 SGHRS, CDR2 YFSETQ. J lost 0 bases, V lost 1 base, and 11 bases had no gene match. The CDR3 is 19 amino acids. Study-level points and caveats: Researchers had no immune exposure information except CMV serostatus available. Researchers reported in a later analysis that a missense DCLRE1C variant was tied to TCR beta V- and J-gene trimming.

This chain joins TRBV5-1 and TRBJ1-3, with 9 bases matching TRBD1. Sequencing used PBMCs. This sequence was found in a boy younger than 10 in good health and CMV-seronegative. CDR3 DNA sequence: TGCGCCAGCAGCTTGAGGGCACCGGGACAGGGTCACTCTGGAAACACCATATATTTT. It specifies CASSLRAPGQGHSGNTIYF.